This TCR beta chain was captured in a study of cytomegalovirus exposure and HLA in healthy donors. Study-level information: Across about 400 genotyped donors, 81% landed in the Caucasian-associated ancestry cluster. Study-wide results and caveats: A later analysis found common viral pathogens apparently linked to several of the most significant clusters. TCR beta chains associated with HLA were, in a later analysis, more clonally expanded than equally common others.

Use of 60 Vbeta and 13 Jbeta primers characterized the PCR. In the original analysis: Later, roughly 86 million unique TCR beta chains were counted in an analysis, and approximately 10 million of them were shared. Measured with immunoSEQ multiplex PCR; TCRdb has only the in-frame clones, and not every one. The DNA gave D and trimming, while V, J and clone size come from that table. The table lists approximately 130,000 clones, approximately 72% of them singletons. Remarks on this clone: Its target is unknown.

There are 15 residues in the CDR3. The sample taken for sequencing was PBMCs. The sequence was collected from a woman aged 45-65 years in good health and CMV-seropositive. The V and J genes are TRBV21-1 and TRBJ2-5; the table's D call of TRBD1 was not tested on the DNA. TRBV21-1 is termed a pseudogene. CDR3 region: CASSKPGQGEGTQYF. Written as DNA, the CDR3 is TGTGCCAGCAGCAAACCGGGACAGGGGGAGGGGACCCAGTACTTC.